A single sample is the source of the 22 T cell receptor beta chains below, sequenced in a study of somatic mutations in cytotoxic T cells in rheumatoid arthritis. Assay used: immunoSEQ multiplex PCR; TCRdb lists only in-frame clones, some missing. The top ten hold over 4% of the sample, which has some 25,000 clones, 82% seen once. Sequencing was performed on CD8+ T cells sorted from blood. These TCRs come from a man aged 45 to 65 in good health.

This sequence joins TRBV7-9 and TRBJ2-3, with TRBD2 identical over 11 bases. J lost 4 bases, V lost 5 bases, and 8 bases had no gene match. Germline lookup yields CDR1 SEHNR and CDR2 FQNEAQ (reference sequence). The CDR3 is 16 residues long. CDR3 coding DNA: TGTGCCAGCAGCACTAGCTTAGCGGGAGGGTCAGATACGCAGTATTTT. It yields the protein CASSTSLAGGSDTQYF.

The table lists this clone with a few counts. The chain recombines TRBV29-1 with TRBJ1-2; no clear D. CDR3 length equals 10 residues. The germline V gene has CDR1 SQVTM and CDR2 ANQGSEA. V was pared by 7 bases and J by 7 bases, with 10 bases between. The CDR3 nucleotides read TGCAGCGCGTATGACGGTGGCTACACCTTC. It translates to CSAYDGGYTF.

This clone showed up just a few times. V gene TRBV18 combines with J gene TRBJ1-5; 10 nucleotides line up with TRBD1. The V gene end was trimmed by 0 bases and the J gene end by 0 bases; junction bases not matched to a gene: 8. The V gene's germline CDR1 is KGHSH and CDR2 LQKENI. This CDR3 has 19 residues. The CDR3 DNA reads TGTGCCAGCTCACCACCGGAGACAGGGGGCCCTCATAGCAATCAGCCCCAGCATTTT. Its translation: CASSPPETGGPHSNQPQHF.

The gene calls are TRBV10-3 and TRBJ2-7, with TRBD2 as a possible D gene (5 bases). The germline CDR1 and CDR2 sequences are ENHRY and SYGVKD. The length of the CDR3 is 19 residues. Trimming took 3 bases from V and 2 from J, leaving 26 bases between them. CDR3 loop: CAISDPPTRISDQTYEQYF. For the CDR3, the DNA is TGTGCCATCAGTGACCCACCGACACGAATTAGCGACCAGACCTACGAGCAGTACTTC.

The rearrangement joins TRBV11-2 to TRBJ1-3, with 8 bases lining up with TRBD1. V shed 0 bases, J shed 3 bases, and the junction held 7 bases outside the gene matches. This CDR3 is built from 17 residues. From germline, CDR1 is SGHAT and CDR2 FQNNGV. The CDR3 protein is CASSLDADRVFGNTIYF. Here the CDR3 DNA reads TGTGCCAGCAGCTTAGATGCGGACAGGGTTTTTGGAAACACCATATATTTT.

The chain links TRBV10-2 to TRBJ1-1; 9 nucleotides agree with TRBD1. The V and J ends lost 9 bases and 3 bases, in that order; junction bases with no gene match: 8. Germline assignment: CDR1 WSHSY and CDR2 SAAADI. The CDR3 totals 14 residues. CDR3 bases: TGCGCCAGTAAAAATTACAGGGGGCACACTGAAGCTTTCTTT. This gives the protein CASKNYRGHTEAFF.

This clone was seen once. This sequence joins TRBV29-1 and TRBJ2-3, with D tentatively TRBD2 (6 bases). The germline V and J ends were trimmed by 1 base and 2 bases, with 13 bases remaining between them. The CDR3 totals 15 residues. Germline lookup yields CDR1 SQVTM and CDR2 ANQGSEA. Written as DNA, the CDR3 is TGCAGCGTTGAAGGGCCTTGGCGGGACACAGATACGCAGTATTTT. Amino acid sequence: CSVEGPWRDTDTQYF.

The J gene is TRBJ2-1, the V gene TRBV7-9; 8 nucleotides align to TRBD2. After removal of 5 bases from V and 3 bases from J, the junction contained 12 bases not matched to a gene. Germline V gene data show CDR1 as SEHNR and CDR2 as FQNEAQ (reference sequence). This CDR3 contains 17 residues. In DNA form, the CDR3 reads TGTGCCAGCAGCCCCGAACTAGCGGCCCTCGTCTACAATGAGCAGTTCTTC. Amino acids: CASSPELAALVYNEQFF.

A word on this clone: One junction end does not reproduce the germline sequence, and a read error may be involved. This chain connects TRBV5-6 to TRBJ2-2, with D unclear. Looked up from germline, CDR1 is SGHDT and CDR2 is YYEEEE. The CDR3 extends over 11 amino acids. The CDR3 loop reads CASSRTEELFF. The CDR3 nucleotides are TGTGCCAGCAGCAGGACCGAGGAGCTGTTTTTT.

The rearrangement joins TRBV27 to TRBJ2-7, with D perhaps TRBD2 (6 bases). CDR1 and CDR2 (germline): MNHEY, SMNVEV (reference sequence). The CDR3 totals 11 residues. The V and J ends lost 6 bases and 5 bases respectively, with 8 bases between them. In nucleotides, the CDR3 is TGTGCCAGCAGCCGCGGGAACGAGCAGTACTTC. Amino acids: CASSRGNEQYF.

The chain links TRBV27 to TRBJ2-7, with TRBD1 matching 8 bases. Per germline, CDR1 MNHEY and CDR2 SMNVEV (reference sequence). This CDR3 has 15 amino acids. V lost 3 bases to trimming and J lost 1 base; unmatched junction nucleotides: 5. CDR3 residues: CASSFGQGPSYEQYF. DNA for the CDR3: TGTGCCAGCAGTTTCGGACAGGGCCCTTCCTACGAGCAGTACTTC.

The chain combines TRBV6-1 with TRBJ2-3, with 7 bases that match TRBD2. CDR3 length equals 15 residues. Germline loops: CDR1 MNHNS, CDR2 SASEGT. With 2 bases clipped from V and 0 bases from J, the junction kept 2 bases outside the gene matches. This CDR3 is CASSESSGSTDTQYF. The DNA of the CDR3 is TGTGCCAGCAGTGAAAGTAGCGGGAGCACAGATACGCAGTATTTT.

The CDR3 DNA sequence: TGTGCCAGCAGTTTCGGGAGGGCGGGCGAGCAGTACTTC. Translated: CASSFGRAGEQYF. The chain uses TRBV27 and TRBJ2-7; TRBD2 matches 8 bases. This CDR3 spans 13 amino acids. V was clipped by 3 bases and J by 6 bases; unmatched bases: 4. Germline CDR1 and CDR2: MNHEY and SMNVEV (reference sequence).

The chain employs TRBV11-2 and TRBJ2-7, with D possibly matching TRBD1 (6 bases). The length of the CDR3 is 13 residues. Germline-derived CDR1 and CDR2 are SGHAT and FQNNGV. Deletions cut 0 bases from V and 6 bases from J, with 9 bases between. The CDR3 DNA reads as TGTGCCAGCAGCTTAGATCGAGGGGGCGAGCAGTACTTC. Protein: CASSLDRGGEQYF. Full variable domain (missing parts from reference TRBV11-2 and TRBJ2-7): EAGVAQSPRYKIIEKRQSVAFWCNPISGHATLYWYQQILGQGPKLLIQFQNNGVVDDSQLPKDRFSAERLKGVDSTLKIQPAKLEDSAVYLCASSLDRGGEQYFGPGTRLTVT.

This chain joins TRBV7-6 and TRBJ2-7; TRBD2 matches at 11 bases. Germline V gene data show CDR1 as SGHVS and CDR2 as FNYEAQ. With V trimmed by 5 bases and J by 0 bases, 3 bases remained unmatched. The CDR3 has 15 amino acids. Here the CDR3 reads CASSPGTSGSYEQYF. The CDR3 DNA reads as TGTGCCAGCAGCCCCGGGACTAGCGGCTCCTACGAGCAGTACTTC.

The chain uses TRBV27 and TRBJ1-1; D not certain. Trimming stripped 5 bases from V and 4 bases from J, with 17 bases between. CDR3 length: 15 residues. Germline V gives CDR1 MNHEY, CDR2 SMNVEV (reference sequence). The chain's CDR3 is CASSHGRGFGTEAFF. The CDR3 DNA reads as TGTGCCAGCAGTCACGGACGGGGTTTCGGCACTGAAGCTTTCTTT.

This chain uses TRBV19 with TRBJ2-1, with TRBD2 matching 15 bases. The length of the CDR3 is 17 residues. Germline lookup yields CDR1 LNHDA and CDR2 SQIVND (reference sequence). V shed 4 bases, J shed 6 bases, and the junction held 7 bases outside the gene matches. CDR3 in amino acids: CASSRKGLAGGINEQFF. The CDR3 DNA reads TGTGCCAGTAGTAGAAAGGGACTAGCGGGAGGTATCAATGAGCAGTTCTTC.

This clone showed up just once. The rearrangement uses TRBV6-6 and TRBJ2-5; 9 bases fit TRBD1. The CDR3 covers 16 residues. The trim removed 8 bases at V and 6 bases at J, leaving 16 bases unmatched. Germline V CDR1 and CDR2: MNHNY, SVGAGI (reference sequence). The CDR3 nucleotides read TGTGCCAGCGGACAACTACAGGGGGCGGTTCCGCAGACCCAGTACTTC. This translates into CASGQLQGAVPQTQYF.

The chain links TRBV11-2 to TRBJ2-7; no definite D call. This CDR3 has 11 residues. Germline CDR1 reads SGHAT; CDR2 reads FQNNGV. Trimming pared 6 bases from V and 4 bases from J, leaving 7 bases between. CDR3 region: CASSSTYEQYF. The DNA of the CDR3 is TGTGCCAGCAGTTCTACATACGAGCAGTACTTC.

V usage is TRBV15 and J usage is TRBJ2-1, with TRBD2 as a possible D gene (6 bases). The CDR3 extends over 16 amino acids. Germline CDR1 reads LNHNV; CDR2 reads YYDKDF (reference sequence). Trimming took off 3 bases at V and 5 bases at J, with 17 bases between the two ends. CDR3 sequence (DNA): TGTGCCACCAGCAGTAGCCGGGACTTCCGACACAATGAGCAGTTCTTC. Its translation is CATSSSRDFRHNEQFF.

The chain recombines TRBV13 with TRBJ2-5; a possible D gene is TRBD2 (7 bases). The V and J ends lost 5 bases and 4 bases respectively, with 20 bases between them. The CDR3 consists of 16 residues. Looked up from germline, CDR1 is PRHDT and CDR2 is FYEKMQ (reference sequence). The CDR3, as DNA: TGTGCCAGCAGCCATCCAGGGGCGGGGGTAAGAGAGACCCAGTACTTC. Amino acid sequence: CASSHPGAGVRETQYF.

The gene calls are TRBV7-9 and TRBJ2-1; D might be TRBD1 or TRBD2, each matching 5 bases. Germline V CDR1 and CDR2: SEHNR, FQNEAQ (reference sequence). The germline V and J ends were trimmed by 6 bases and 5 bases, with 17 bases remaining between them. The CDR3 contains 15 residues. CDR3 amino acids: CASSLPPGRHNEQFF. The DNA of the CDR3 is TGTGCCAGCAGTCTACCTCCGGGACGACACAATGAGCAGTTCTTC.